This T cell receptor beta chain was obtained from a study of control samples from healthy donors and cancer patients. Trimming removed 6 bases from V and 4 bases from J, with 12 bases in between. Germline-derived CDR1 and CDR2 are LNHDA and SQIVND (reference sequence). This CDR3 spans 13 amino acids. Some clones are missing from TCRdb's copy, which holds only in-frame ones; the method was immunoSEQ multiplex PCR. The sample lists roughly 120,000 clones; 90% to 95% were seen once. This receptor was obtained from a middle-aged man with head and neck cancer. Sequencing was done on a sample of PBMCs. V is TRBV19 and J is TRBJ1-1, with D unresolved. The CDR3: CASSPATPTEAFF. The CDR3 DNA is TGTGCCAGTAGCCCCGCAACCCCCACTGAAGCTTTCTTT.